This entry features one T cell receptor beta chain sequence. V lost 2 bases to trimming and J lost 4 bases; unmatched junction nucleotides: 4. CDR1 and CDR2 (germline): ENHRY, SYGVKD. The CDR3 has 14 amino acids. Sample-barcoded 5' priming and a J-beta primer mix drove a second PCR of roughly 6 to 12 cycles. TCRdb passed the 5' RACE reads through MiXCR, listing each CDR3 protein once. Of about 1.5 million distinct CDR3 sequences in the sample, about 45% were seen once. Donor samples were obtained from healthy Caucasian individuals from Russia, aged 6 to 90. PBMCs, at least 6 million per sample, were isolated. This entry is derived from a study of blood T cells in healthy people across ages.

The TCR comes from a woman younger than 35 in good health. Sequencing was performed on blood. The chain has TRBV10-3 and TRBJ1-1, with TRBD1 identical over 7 bases. The CDR3 protein is CAISERDRVTEAFF. CDR3 bases: TGTGCCATCAGTGAGCGGGACAGAGTCACTGAAGCTTTCTTT.